Shown below are 27 T cell receptor beta chains from a single sample sequenced in a study of blood T cell repertoires in COVID-19. Method: immunoSEQ multiplex PCR; TCRdb's copy keeps in-frame clones and lacks some. The repertoire consists of around 200,000 clones, with about 83% occurring once and the leading ten covering around 1.3%. Sequencing input: peripheral blood. These receptors all stem from a woman between 25 and 40 years old with COVID-19, enrolled during active disease.

J is TRBJ1-1 and V is TRBV18; 7 bases agree with TRBD1. CDR3 length: 15 amino acids. The germline CDR1 and CDR2 sequences are KGHSH and LQKENI. V was pared by 3 bases and J by 4 bases, with 8 bases of the junction left unmatched. For the CDR3, the DNA is TGTGCCAGCTCACCCGGGACAGCGAAGGGCACTGAAGCTTTCTTT. Translated, it gives CASSPGTAKGTEAFF.

This clone was observed a handful of times. V is TRBV24-1 and J is TRBJ2-3; 11 bases match TRBD1. The CDR3 runs 16 residues. V was pared by 3 bases and J by 2 bases, with 3 bases of the junction left unmatched. CDR1 and CDR2 (germline): KGHDR, SFDVKD. CDR3 sequence reads: CATSDRDRGDTDTQYF. In DNA, the CDR3 is TGTGCCACCAGTGATAGGGACAGGGGGGACACAGATACGCAGTATTTT.

This clone has at least ten counts. Other DNA sequences in this specimen translate into the identical CDR3. The V gene is TRBV28, the J gene TRBJ2-7; the match to TRBD1 covers 9 bases. The V and J ends lost 4 bases and 6 bases, in that order; junction bases with no gene match: 1. The CDR3 length is 12 residues. CDR1 and CDR2 from the germline V gene are MDHEN and SYDVKM. The CDR3, as DNA: TGTGCCAGCAGTTACAGGGGGCGCGAGCAGTACTTC. This sequence encodes CASSYRGREQYF.

This sequence joins TRBV2 and TRBJ1-5; no reliable D call. CDR1 is SNHLY, CDR2 FYNNEI, per germline. V was shortened by 4 bases and J by 2 bases, with 6 bases between the two germline ends. This CDR3 spans 13 amino acids. CDR3 loop: CASSAGRNQPQHF. In nucleotides, the CDR3 is TGTGCCAGCAGTGCGGGTCGCAATCAGCCCCAGCATTTT.

This chain links TRBV6-2 or TRBV6-3 with TRBJ2-1; 9 bases line up with TRBD2. This CDR3 contains 16 residues. The V segment lost 2 bases and the J segment 6 bases; nucleotides outside the gene matches: 8. Looked up from germline, CDR1 is MNHEY and CDR2 is SVGEGT. CDR3 nucleotides: TGTGCCAGCAGTTACCCTTTAATAGCGGGAGCCAATGAGCAGTTCTTC. Its translation is CASSYPLIAGANEQFF.

The gene calls are TRBV3-1 (or the pseudogene TRBV3-2) and TRBJ1-4, with no clear D. The CDR3 has 14 amino acids. With 5 bases removed from V and 3 bases from J, the gap between germline ends came to 10 bases. The germline gives CDR1 LGHDT, CDR2 YNNKEL (reference sequence). As DNA, the CDR3 is TGTGCCAGCAGCTTCAGGTCGGCTAATGAAAAACTGTTTTTT. Translated, it gives CASSFRSANEKLFF.

The chain links TRBV2 to TRBJ2-5; 9 positions agree with TRBD1. CDR3 length: 20 residues. V gave up 6 bases and J gave up 1 base; unmatched junction bases: 21. Germline-derived CDR1 and CDR2 are SNHLY and FYNNEI. As DNA, the CDR3 is TGTGCCAGCAGCGTACTTTACCGGGACAGGGTACAGAAGGGCCAAGAGACCCAGTACTTC. It yields the protein CASSVLYRDRVQKGQETQYF. The variable domain in full, completed from reference TRBV2 and TRBJ2-5, reads EPEVTQTPSHQVTQMGQEVILRCVPISNHLYFYWYRQILGQKVEFLVSFYNNEISEKSEIFDDQFSVERPDGSNFTLKIRSTKLEDSAMYFCASSVLYRDRVQKGQETQYFGPGTRLLVL.

This sequence joins TRBV7-9 and TRBJ1-2, with a tentative D call TRBD1 (5 bases). V shed 1 base and J shed 4 bases, with 10 bases lying between them. Germline assignment: CDR1 SEHNR and CDR2 FQNEAQ (reference sequence). The length of the CDR3 is 14 residues. CDR3 amino acids: CASSLGQNIYGYTF. The DNA of the CDR3 is TGTGCCAGCAGCTTAGGACAGAATATCTATGGCTACACCTTC. Combining the CDR3 with reference TRBV7-9 and TRBJ1-2 gives the whole variable domain DTGVSQNPRHKITKRGQNVTFRCDPISEHNRLYWYRQTLGQGPEFLTYFQNEAQLEKSRLLSDRFSAERPKGSFSTLEIQRTEQGDSAMYLCASSLGQNIYGYTFGSGTRLTVV.

The rearrangement joins TRBV2 to TRBJ1-3, with D tentatively TRBD1 (6 bases). With 6 bases removed from V and 2 bases from J, the gap between germline ends came to 11 bases. Germline V lookup: CDR1 SNHLY, CDR2 FYNNEI. The CDR3 is 14 residues long. DNA for the CDR3: TGTGCCAGCAGGGAACAGGGCCCTGGAAACACCATATATTTT. Protein product: CASREQGPGNTIYF.

The chain links TRBV6-6 to TRBJ2-5, with D possibly matching TRBD1 (5 bases). CDR3 length: 11 residues. Trimming left V 6 bases short and J 7 bases short, with 9 bases between. Per germline, CDR1 MNHNY and CDR2 SVGAGI (reference sequence). As DNA, the CDR3 is TGTGCCAGCAGCCAAAGGGGGACCCAGTACTTC. Translation: CASSQRGTQYF.

This clone was picked up one time. The chain joins TRBV28 to TRBJ1-6; TRBD1 aligns across 8 bases. Germline loops: CDR1 MDHEN, CDR2 SYDVKM. This CDR3 region has 15 residues. The trim removed 4 bases at V and 6 bases at J, leaving 5 bases unmatched. The CDR3 DNA reads TGTGCCAGCAGTTGGGGGGACAGGTCTAATTCACCCCTCCACTTT. It codes for CASSWGDRSNSPLHF.

The chain uses TRBV25-1 and TRBJ1-1; D is unresolved. V lost 4 bases to trimming and J lost 1 base, with 7 bases between them. CDR1 and CDR2 (germline): MGHDK, SYGVNS. The CDR3 is made up of 13 amino acids. The DNA of the CDR3 is TGTGCCAGCAGTGCGGAGTGGAACACTGAAGCTTTCTTT. It specifies CASSAEWNTEAFF. The entire variable domain, with the rest obtained from reference TRBV25-1 and TRBJ1-1, is as follows: EADIYQTPRYLVIGTGKKITLECSQTMGHDKMYWYQQDPGMELHLIHYSYGVNSTEKGDLSSESTVSRIRTEHFPLTLESARPSHTSQYLCASSAEWNTEAFFGQGTRLTVV.

This chain links TRBV7-2 with TRBJ2-2; 7 nucleotides agree with TRBD2. Germline V CDR1 and CDR2: SGHTA, FQGNSA. The CDR3 length is 15 residues. V shed 3 bases, J shed 3 bases, and the junction held 4 bases outside the gene matches. This CDR3 is CASSFRTSYTGELFF. The CDR3 bases are TGTGCCAGCAGCTTTCGGACTAGTTACACCGGGGAGCTGTTTTTT.

This rearrangement joins TRBV7-9 to TRBJ2-3; D is uncertain. There are 15 residues in the CDR3. V shed 5 bases and J shed 0 bases, with 12 bases lying between them. Germline V gene data show CDR1 as SEHNR and CDR2 as FQNEAQ (reference sequence). The CDR3 region has the DNA TGTGCCAGCAGCCCCGTCGTGACTAGCACAGATACGCAGTATTTT. Translating gives CASSPVVTSTDTQYF.

This chain uses TRBV29-1 with TRBJ2-7, with a weak D call TRBD2 (6 bases). The CDR3 has 14 residues. Germline-derived CDR1 and CDR2 are SQVTM and ANQGSEA. Trimming took off 3 bases at V and 0 bases at J, with 12 bases between the two ends. The CDR3 is CSVEVAAGSYEQYF. CDR3 bases: TGCAGCGTTGAGGTAGCGGCTGGCTCCTACGAGCAGTACTTC.

The chain links TRBV2 to TRBJ2-6; a possible D gene is TRBD1 (6 bases). Trimming pared 7 bases from V and 2 bases from J, leaving 6 bases between. Germline CDR1 and CDR2: SNHLY and FYNNEI. This CDR3 is 13 amino acids long. The CDR3: CASTGAGANVLTF. For the CDR3, the DNA is TGTGCCAGCACAGGGGCTGGGGCCAACGTCCTGACTTTC.

The chain employs TRBV30 and TRBJ2-3, with 8 bases matching TRBD2. V dropped 0 bases and J dropped 4; count of bases not matched to a gene: 6. Germline V CDR1 and CDR2: GTSNPN, SVGIG (reference sequence). This CDR3 is 15 amino acids long. DNA of the CDR3: TGTGCCTGGAGTGTGTCAGCGGGAGTCGCAGATACGCAGTATTTT. Translating gives CAWSVSAGVADTQYF.

This rearrangement joins TRBV3-1 (or the pseudogene TRBV3-2) to TRBJ1-2; D remains unclear. The germline CDR1 and CDR2 sequences are LGHDT and YNNKEL (reference sequence). V was trimmed by 2 bases and J by 3 bases, leaving 10 bases between them. This CDR3 region has 14 residues. The CDR3 region has the DNA TGTGCCAGCAGCCAACTTTACACCGACTATGGCTACACCTTC. Translated, it gives CASSQLYTDYGYTF.

This clone showed up just a few times. The rearrangement uses TRBV11-3 and TRBJ2-2, with D possibly being TRBD2 (5 bases). With 5 bases removed from V and 3 bases from J, the gap between germline ends came to 19 bases. The germline V gene has CDR1 SGHNT and CDR2 YENEEA. The CDR3 runs to 17 residues. The CDR3 nucleotides read TGTGCCAGCAGCCCTCAAACGGGAATAATCGACACCGGGGAGCTGTTTTTT. It codes for CASSPQTGIIDTGELFF.

The rearrangement joins TRBV18 to TRBJ2-3; D possibly corresponds to TRBD1 (6 bases). V lost 6 bases, J lost 0 bases, and 16 bases lay in between. Germline V gene lookup returns CDR1 KGHSH and CDR2 LQKENI. This CDR3 is built from 16 residues. DNA of the CDR3: TGTGCCAGCTCTCCGTTGACAGGCCCTAGCACAGATACGCAGTATTTT. It codes for CASSPLTGPSTDTQYF.

This sequence joins TRBV29-1 and TRBJ1-1; D is uncertain. This CDR3 spans 13 amino acids. Trimming pared 7 bases from V and 0 bases from J, leaving 12 bases between. Germline CDR1 is SQVTM and CDR2 is ANQGSEA. For the CDR3, the DNA is TGCAGCGGCACTAAGAAGATGAACACTGAAGCTTTCTTT. Protein sequence: CSGTKKMNTEAFF. Full variable domain (missing parts from reference TRBV29-1 and TRBJ1-1): SAVISQKPSRDICQRGTSLTIQCQVDSQVTMMFWYRQQPGQSLTLIATANQGSEATYESGFVIDKFPISRPNLTFSTLTVSNMSPEDSSIYLCSGTKKMNTEAFFGQGTRLTVV.

This chain connects TRBV5-4 to TRBJ2-5; D perhaps matches TRBD2 (6 bases). Germline assignment: CDR1 SGHNT and CDR2 YYREEE (reference sequence). The CDR3 is made up of 16 amino acids. Between the trimmed V and J ends, which lost 2 bases and 0 bases, there was a span of 14 bases. The CDR3: CASSLESAGYQETQYF. As DNA, the CDR3 is TGTGCCAGCAGCTTAGAGTCGGCGGGGTACCAAGAGACCCAGTACTTC.

The sample holds one count of this clone. V gene TRBV7-9 combines with J gene TRBJ2-7; no clear D. Germline V lookup: CDR1 SEHNR, CDR2 FQNEAQ (reference sequence). This CDR3 comprises 13 residues. The ends were cut back, 5 bases at V and 4 bases at J, with 12 bases in the middle. The CDR3 DNA sequence: TGTGCCAGCAGCCTCCCCGCAGGATACGAGCAGTACTTC. Translating gives CASSLPAGYEQYF.

This clone was seen more than once but under ten times. The chain uses TRBV12-3 or TRBV12-4 and TRBJ2-7, with D tentatively TRBD1 (6 bases). The germline V and J ends were trimmed by 5 bases and 0 bases, with 8 bases remaining between them. The CDR3 contains 13 residues. The CDR3 spells CASSTDSSYEQYF. In DNA, the CDR3 is TGTGCCAGCAGTACGGACAGCTCCTACGAGCAGTACTTC.

This clone was counted once. This sequence joins TRBV9 and TRBJ1-4; 7 bases agree with TRBD1. Germline V lookup: CDR1 SGDLS, CDR2 YYNGEE. Trimming removed 4 bases from V and 5 bases from J; junction bases left unmatched: 5. The CDR3 spans 14 residues. CDR3 in amino acids: CASSLDRRNEKLFF. In nucleotides, the CDR3 is TGTGCCAGCAGCCTGGACAGGAGGAATGAAAAACTGTTTTTT.

This chain joins TRBV12-3 or TRBV12-4 and TRBJ1-1; D remains ambiguous. Trimming shortened V by 3 bases and J by 1 base, and 6 bases separated the two germline ends. The CDR3 has 13 amino acids. CDR3 loop: CASSFRENTEAFF. As DNA, the CDR3 is TGTGCCAGCAGTTTTCGGGAGAACACTGAAGCTTTCTTT.

V gene TRBV6-5 combines with J gene TRBJ1-2, with D unresolved. CDR3 length: 14 residues. Germline V CDR1 and CDR2: MNHEY, SVGAGI. The V gene lost 7 bases and the J gene lost 3 bases, with 15 bases spanning the gap. The CDR3 DNA is TGTGCCAGCACCCCCGGAGACGGAGACTATGGCTACACCTTC. This gives the protein CASTPGDGDYGYTF.